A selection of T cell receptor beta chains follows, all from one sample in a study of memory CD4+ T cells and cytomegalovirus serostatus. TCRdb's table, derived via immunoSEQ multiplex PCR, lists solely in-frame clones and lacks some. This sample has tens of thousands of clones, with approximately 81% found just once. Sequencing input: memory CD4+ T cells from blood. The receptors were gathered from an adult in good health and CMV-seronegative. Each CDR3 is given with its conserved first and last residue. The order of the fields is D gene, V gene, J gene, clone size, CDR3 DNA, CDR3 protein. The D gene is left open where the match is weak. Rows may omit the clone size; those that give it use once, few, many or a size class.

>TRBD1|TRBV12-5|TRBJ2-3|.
TGTGCTAGTGGTCCACGGACAGGCTCAGATACGCAGTATTTT
CASGPRTGSDTQYF
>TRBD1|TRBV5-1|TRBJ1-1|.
TGCGCCAGCAGCTTGGCGGGGACAGGGGGCAGTGGCACTGAAGCTTTCTTT
CASSLAGTGGSGTEAFF
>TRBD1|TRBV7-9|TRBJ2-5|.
TGTGCCAGCAGCTTATTTGGGGACAGGGGGAACCTCCCTCAAGAGACCCAGTACTTC
CASSLFGDRGNLPQETQYF
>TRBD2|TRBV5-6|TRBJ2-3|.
TGTGCCAGCAGCACGGGACTAGCGGGAGGGCCGTTTGGCACAGATACGCAGTATTTT
CASSTGLAGGPFGTDTQYF
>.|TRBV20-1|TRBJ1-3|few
TGCAGTGCTAAGGGGGGAAACACCATATATTTT
CSAKGGNTIYF
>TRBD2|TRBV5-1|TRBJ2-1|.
TGCGCCAGCAGCTTGCTAGCGGGAGAAGGTGAGCAGTTCTTC
CASSLLAGEGEQFF
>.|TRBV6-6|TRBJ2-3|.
TGTGCCAGCGCCGGGACCCCAGATACGCAGTATTTT
CASAGTPDTQYF
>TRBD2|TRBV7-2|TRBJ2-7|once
TGTGCCAGCAGCTTAGGCACCGCGGGAGTGCTTTACGAGCAGTACTTC
CASSLGTAGVLYEQYF
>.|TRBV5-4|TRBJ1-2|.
TGTGCCAGCAGTAAGACGGACAGATTCGATGGCTACACCTTC
CASSKTDRFDGYTF
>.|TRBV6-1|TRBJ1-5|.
TGTGCCAGCAGTGAAGGGGGGGCGAATCAGCCCCAGCATTTT
CASSEGGANQPQHF
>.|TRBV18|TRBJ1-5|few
TGTGCCAGCTCACCACATGGCAGGGGTTCGGAGCCCCAGCATTTT
CASSPHGRGSEPQHF
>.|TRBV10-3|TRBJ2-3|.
TGTGCCATCAGAAGCGGAAGCACAGATACGCAGTATTTT
CAIRSGSTDTQYF
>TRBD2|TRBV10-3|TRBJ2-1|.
TGTGCCATCAGTCCGGCTAGCGGGAGCTTCAATGAGCAGTTCTTC
CAISPASGSFNEQFF
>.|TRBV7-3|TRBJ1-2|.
TGTGCCAGCAGCTTAACACGGGACTCCGGAGCTAACTATGGCTACACCTTC
CASSLTRDSGANYGYTF
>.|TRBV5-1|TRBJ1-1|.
TGCGCCAGCAGCTTGGGGATGAGAGCTAACACTGAAGCTTTCTTT
CASSLGMRANTEAFF
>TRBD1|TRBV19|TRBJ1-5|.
TGTGCCAGTACCAAATCCCGGGACAGGGTGAACAATCAGCCCCAGCATTTT
CASTKSRDRVNNQPQHF
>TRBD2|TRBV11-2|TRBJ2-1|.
TGTGCCAGCAGCTATGGACTAGCCCGGGTGAATGAGCAGTTCTTC
CASSYGLARVNEQFF
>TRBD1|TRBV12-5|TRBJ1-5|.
TGTGCTAGTGGTTTGGTTCGACCCGGGACAGGGGTAATATATCAGCCCCAGCATTTT
CASGLVRPGTGVIYQPQHF
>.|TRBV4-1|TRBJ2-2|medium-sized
TGCGCCAGCAGCCAGCCTAGGGAGGCCGGGGAGCTGTTTTTT
CASSQPREAGELFF
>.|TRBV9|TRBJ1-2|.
TGTGCCAGCAGCGCGCGGTCGGGGTATGGCTACACCTTC
CASSARSGYGYTF
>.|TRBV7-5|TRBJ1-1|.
TGTGCCAGAAGCTATTGCTGGGGGGGGCGGACTGCTGAAGCTTTCTTT
CARSYCWGGRTAEAFF
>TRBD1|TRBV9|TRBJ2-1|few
TGTGCCAGCAGCGTAGGACAGGGGGCGTACAATGAGCAGTTCTTC
CASSVGQGAYNEQFF
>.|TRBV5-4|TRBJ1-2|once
TGTGCCAGCAGCTTGGGGGGGCGCGGTTTGAGCGGCTACACCTTC
CASSLGGRGLSGYTF
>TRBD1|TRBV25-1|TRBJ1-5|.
TGTGCCAGCAGTGAGACAGGGGAAGGCAATCAGCCCCAGCATTTT
CASSETGEGNQPQHF
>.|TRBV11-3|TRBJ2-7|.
TGTGCCAGCAGTCGGGGCGGAAAGACCTACGAGCAGTACTTC
CASSRGGKTYEQYF
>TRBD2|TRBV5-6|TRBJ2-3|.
TGTGCCAGCAGCGGGGGACTAGCGGGGATCACAGATACGCAGTATTTT
CASSGGLAGITDTQYF
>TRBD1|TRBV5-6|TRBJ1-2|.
TGTGCCAGCAGCTGGGACAGGGGGCGAGGTGGCTACACCTTC
CASSWDRGRGGYTF
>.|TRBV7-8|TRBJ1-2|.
TGTGCCAGCAGCTTAGACAGGGATGGCTACACCTTC
CASSLDRDGYTF
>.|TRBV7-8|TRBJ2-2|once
TGTGCCAGCAGCCCCTGGGCGGTGGGGGAGCTGTTTTTT
CASSPWAVGELFF
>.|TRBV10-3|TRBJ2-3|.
TGTGCCATCAGTGAACCCAGGACCGATACGCAGTATTTT
CAISEPRTDTQYF
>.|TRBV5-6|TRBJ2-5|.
TGTGCCAGCAGATTCCGCGGGCTTCAAGAGACCCAGTACTTC
CASRFRGLQETQYF